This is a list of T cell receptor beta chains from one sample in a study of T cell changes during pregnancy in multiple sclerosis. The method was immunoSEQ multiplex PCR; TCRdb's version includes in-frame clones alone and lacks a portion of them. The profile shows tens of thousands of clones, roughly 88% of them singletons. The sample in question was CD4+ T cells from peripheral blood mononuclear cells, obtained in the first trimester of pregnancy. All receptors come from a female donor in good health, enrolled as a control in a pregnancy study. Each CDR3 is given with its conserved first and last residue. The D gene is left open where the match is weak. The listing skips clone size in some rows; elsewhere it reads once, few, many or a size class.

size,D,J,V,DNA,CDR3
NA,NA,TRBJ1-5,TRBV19,TGTGCCAGTAGTATTAGGGAGCAGCCCCAGCATTTT,CASSIREQPQHF
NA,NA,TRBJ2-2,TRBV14,TGTGCCAGCAGCCAAACTCCCAGGGGACGAGGGGAGCTGTTTTTT,CASSQTPRGRGELFF
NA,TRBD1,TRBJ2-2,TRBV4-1,TGCGCCAGCAGCCAACCCCGCTACAGGGGTAGCGCTCAGTTCGCGAACACCGGGGAGCTGTTTTTT,CASSQPRYRGSAQFANTGELFF
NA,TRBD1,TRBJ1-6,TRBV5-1,TGCGCCAGCAGCTTGGGACAGGGGACATACTCACCCCTCCACTTT,CASSLGQGTYSPLHF
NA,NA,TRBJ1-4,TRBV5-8,TGTGCCAGCAGCTTCACTACCGGGGGGCGAAAACTGTTTTTT,CASSFTTGGRKLFF
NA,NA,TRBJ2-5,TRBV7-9,TGTGCCAGCAGGACCGGGTCCCTGGGAGAGACCCAGTACTTC,CASRTGSLGETQYF
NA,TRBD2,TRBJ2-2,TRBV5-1,TGCGCCAGCAGCTCTTGGGGAAATTTCGGGACTAGCGGCGAAGCGAACACCGGGGAGCTGTTTTTT,CASSSWGNFGTSGEANTGELFF
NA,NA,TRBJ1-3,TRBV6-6,TGTGCCAGCAGTTACCGCGGAGGGTTCACTGGAAACACCATATATTTT,CASSYRGGFTGNTIYF
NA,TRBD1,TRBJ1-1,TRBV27,TGTGCCAGCAGTTCCTACAGGGGGCAGGGCCACACTGAAGCTTTCTTT,CASSSYRGQGHTEAFF
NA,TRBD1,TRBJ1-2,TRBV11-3,TGTGCCAGCAGCTTAAGGGTGGACAGGGTTGGAGGCTACACCTTC,CASSLRVDRVGGYTF
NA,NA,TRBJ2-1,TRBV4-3,TGCGCCAGCAGCCAAGGATGGGGGCAAACTTGGGAATTCTCCTACAATGAGCAGTTCTTC,CASSQGWGQTWEFSYNEQFF
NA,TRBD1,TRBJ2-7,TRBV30,TGTGCCTGGAGTTCCGGGACAGGGAGCTCCTACGAGCAGTACTTC,CAWSSGTGSSYEQYF
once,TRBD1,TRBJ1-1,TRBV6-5,TGTGCCAGCGGGACAGGGGCGGGAACTGAAGCTTTCTTT,CASGTGAGTEAFF
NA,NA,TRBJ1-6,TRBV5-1,TGCGCCAGCAGCTTGGGGCAGGGGCCGCTGGGGACCCTCCACTTT,CASSLGQGPLGTLHF
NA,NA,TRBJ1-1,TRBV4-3,TGCGCCAGCAGCCAAGCCGGGAACACTGAAGCTTTCTTT,CASSQAGNTEAFF
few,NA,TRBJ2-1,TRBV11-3,TGTGCCAGCAGCCCCCGATCCACTTACAATGAGCAGTTCTTC,CASSPRSTYNEQFF